The TCR beta chain under discussion was sequenced for a study of shared clonotypes between healthy human individuals (dated by TCRdb to 2019 to 2021). About the study as a whole: A few men and two women, aged 18 to 49 years, made up the cohort. For each donor, CD4 naive and CD4 memory were each run on three plates, CD8 naive on two plates, and CD8 memory on one plate. To estimate repertoire size and how much clonotypes are shared between individuals, the study performed deep sequencing of blood TCR repertoires from roughly five healthy adults. Different laboratories and diverse techniques were used to prepare libraries and sequence TCR repertoires, to increase sequencing depth and limit assay-specific biases. Leukapheresis yielded between about 0.85 and 9 billion PBMCs per donor. The investigation overall reported the following: Rarefaction of sorted-subset datasets indicated incomplete sequencing despite the large sequencing depth. Larger estimated clonotype richness was generally found for naive subsets than for memory subsets. Compared with non-shared clonotypes, the clonotypes found in all four sorted-subset donors had higher generation probabilities. The genetic and exposure-history diversity represented was limited by the small number of donors. Sampling was restricted to blood, and TCR repertoires in tissue are likely to differ from TCR repertoires in blood. Pairwise subsampling indicated that sequencing depth was expected to affect the degree of clonotype sharing among donors. Sharing across a few donors was observed for around 4.8% of naive CD4, around 3.5% of naive CD8, over 2% of memory CD4, and around 0.44% of memory CD8 clonotypes.

Healthy HIV-negative adults with no recently reported acute infections or vaccinations were included as donors. Every donor was a Caucasian adult residing in Nashville, Tennessee, USA. CD8 memory samples combined magnetically selected CD45RO+ cells with CCR7-negative CD45RA+ effector memory (TemRA) cells. Blood was obtained by leukapheresis, after which PBMCs were separated by Ficoll-Histopaque density gradient centrifugation and cryopreserved in liquid nitrogen vapor phase. Analytical flow cytometry was used to check the purity and quantity of each magnetically sorted T cell population. From each sorted fraction, genomic DNA was isolated and quantified by UV absorbance on a Nanodrop 2000c. This clone has more than one count but fewer than ten. The antigen it recognizes is unknown. Base-call qualities are not available, and no considerably larger clone is one nucleotide away. TCR CDR3 regions were amplified from genomic DNA by multiplex PCR using the deep immunoSEQ assay. Genomic DNA extracted from each cell subset was distributed evenly over all wells of several immunoSEQ 96-well plates, and each plate served as one replicate. For sorted subsets, each replicate PCR was loaded with roughly 0.2 ug genomic DNA, equivalent to 30,000 to 35,000 T cell genomes. Purified libraries were measured with a Qubit 3.0 fluorometer, size-checked on a Bioanalyzer 2100, and measured again with the KAPA Library Quantification kit. Each immunoSEQ 96-well plate was sequenced on its own single-read 150-cycle Illumina NextSeq 550 flow cell. The authors' analysis ran thus. The immunoSEQ output contained only junctional sequences without quality scores, so filtering could not match that applied to full-length reads. To assign V/J genes and CDR3, sequences were annotated using PyIR, a Python wrapper for IgBLAST v1.9, with IMGT germline references. Any read was removed if the V/J assignment was weak (E-value above 1e-6), the CDR3 was missing, or the read contained stop codons, out-of-frame junctions, or ambiguous translated residues. V3J clonotypes were defined by identical inferred V gene, J gene, and CDR3 amino acid sequence. Percentage overlap between repertoires was computed as shared unique clonotypes divided by the size of the smaller repertoire. Repertoire richness was assessed with RTK rarefaction, the Chao1 estimator, and Recon v2.1 estimates of unobserved clonotypes. OLGA was used to compute generation probabilities for all TCRbeta clonotypes that the gDNA method yielded from a handful of donors. Held by TCRdb, this immuneACCESS table contains in-frame sequences only and omits some clones. Under half of the omission traces to an unresolved V gene where checked; the cause of the rest is unknown. V and J calls and clone size are as listed in that table; D and trimming were resolved from the DNA. This sample comprises over 95,000 clones, about 67% of them detected only once. Of the sample, 20% to 25% is held by the ten largest clones.

The cysteine opens and the phenylalanine closes a CDR3 of 15 amino acids. This entry keeps only the CDR3 DNA: 45 bases, framed from base 1. CDR1 and CDR2 were assigned from the germline V gene as SGDLS and YYNGEE. V and J lose 0 bases and 5 bases, and a span of 11 bases separates them. Sequenced sample: memory CD8+ T cells sorted from blood. Interpreted using the paper, the cell subset or site label stands for: CD45RO+ cells pooled with CCR7-negative TemRA cells. The sequence links TRBV9 to TRBJ2-2; matching of 5 bases hints at TRBD2 as the D gene. The sequence was collected from a woman in her thirties in good health. In nucleotide form, the sequence is TGTGCCAGCAGCGTAGGCGGAGGCGCGACCGGGGAGCTGTTTTTT. It codes for CASSVGGGATGELFF. The full variable domain, completed from the reference TRBV9 and TRBJ2-2 proteins outside the CDR3, reads DSGVTQTPKHLITATGQRVTLRCSPRSGDLSVYWYQQSLDQGLQFLIQYYNGEERAKGNILERFSAQQFPDLHSELNLSSLELGDSALYFCASSVGGGATGELFFGEGSRLTVL.